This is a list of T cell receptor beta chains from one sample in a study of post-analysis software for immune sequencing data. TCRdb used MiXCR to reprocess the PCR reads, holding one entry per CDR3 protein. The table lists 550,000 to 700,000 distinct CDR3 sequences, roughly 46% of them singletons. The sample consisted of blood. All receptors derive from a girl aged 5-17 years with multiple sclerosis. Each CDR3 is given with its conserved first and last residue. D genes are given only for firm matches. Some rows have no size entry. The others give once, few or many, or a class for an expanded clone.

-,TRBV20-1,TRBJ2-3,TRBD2,CSARDRLAASTDTQYF,TGCAGTGCTAGAGATCGCCTAGCGGCTAGCACAGATACGCAGTATTTT
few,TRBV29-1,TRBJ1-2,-,CSVDRAYGYTF,TGCAGCGTTGACCGAGCTTATGGCTACACCTTC
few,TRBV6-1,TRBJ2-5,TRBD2,CASSLGLAGHRVQETQYF,TGTGCCAGCAGTCTGGGACTAGCGGGCCATAGGGTCCAAGAGACCCAGTACTTC
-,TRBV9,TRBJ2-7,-,CASSVDGAYEQYF,TGTGCCAGCAGCGTAGACGGAGCCTACGAGCAGTACTTC
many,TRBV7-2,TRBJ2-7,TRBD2,CASSSTSGSYEQYF,TGTGCCAGCAGCTCGACTAGCGGATCCTACGAGCAGTACTTC
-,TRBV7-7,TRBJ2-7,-,CASSLDSDNEQYF,TGTGCTAGCAGCTTAGACTCGGACAATGAGCAGTACTTC
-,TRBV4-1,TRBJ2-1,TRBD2,CASSPAAGPDEQFF,TGCGCCAGCAGCCCCGCAGCGGGGCCTGATGAGCAGTTCTTC
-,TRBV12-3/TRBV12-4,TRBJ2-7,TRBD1,CASRGQDHYYEQYF,TGTGCCAGCAGGGGACAGGACCACTACTACGAGCAGTACTTC
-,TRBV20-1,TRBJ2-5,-,CSVSNNQETQYF,TGCAGTGTCAGCAATAACCAAGAGACCCAGTACTTC
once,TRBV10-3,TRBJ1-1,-,CAIRGRRNTEAFF,TGTGCCATCAGAGGACGGAGGAACACTGAAGCTTTCTTT
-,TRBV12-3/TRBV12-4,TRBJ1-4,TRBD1,CASSFPAGGRGMNEKLFF,TGTGCCAGCAGTTTTCCGGCAGGGGGGCGCGGAATGAATGAAAAACTGTTTTTT
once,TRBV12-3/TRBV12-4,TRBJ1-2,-,CASTTTRQGAGYTF,TGTGCCAGCACCACGACCAGGCAGGGTGCTGGCTACACCTTC
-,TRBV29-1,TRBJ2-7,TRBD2,CSVGGRARDEQYF,TGCAGCGTTGGCGGGAGGGCGAGGGACGAGCAGTACTTC
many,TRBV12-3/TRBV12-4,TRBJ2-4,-,CASSLGDKNIQYF,TGTGCCAGCAGTTTGGGAGACAAAAACATTCAGTACTTC
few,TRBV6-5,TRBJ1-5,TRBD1,CASSSRGFNQPQHF,TGTGCCAGCAGTTCCAGGGGGTTCAATCAGCCCCAGCATTTT
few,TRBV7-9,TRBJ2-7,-,CASSFGGLGTNEQYF,TGTGCCAGCAGCTTCGGCGGACTCGGAACGAACGAGCAGTACTTC
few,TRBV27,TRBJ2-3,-,CASSWIDTQYF,TGTGCCAGCAGTTGGATAGATACGCAGTATTTT
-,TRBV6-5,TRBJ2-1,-,CASSYSAGSEQFF,TGTGCCAGCAGTTACAGCGCGGGGAGTGAGCAGTTCTTC
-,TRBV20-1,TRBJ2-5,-,CSARHYGEQYF,TGCAGTGCTAGACACTACGGGGAGCAGTACTTC
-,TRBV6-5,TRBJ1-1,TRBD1,CASSYSGQTTEAFF,TGTGCCAGCAGTTACTCGGGACAGACCACTGAAGCTTTCTTT
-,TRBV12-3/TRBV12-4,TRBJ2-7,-,CASSLVLPEQYF,TGTGCCAGCAGTTTAGTGCTTCCCGAGCAGTACTTC
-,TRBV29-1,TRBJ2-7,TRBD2,CSVYSGSRYEQYF,TGCAGCGTTTATAGCGGGAGCCGCTACGAGCAGTACTTC